This section outlines one TCR beta chain sequence together with its context. The repertoire was sequenced with immunoSEQ multiplex PCR; TCRdb's copy has only in-frame clones and lacks some. The sample includes about 360,000 clones, more than 70% of them seen just once. The sample is drawn from a study of blood T cell repertoires in COVID-19. The sequenced sample consisted of PBMCs or T cells enriched from blood (not recorded which). The source is a man aged 40-49 years in a cohort exposed to, infected with or recovered from COVID-19 (not recorded which).

CDR3 amino acids: CASSHVGSIQETQYF. In DNA, the CDR3 is TGCGCCAGCAGCCACGTTGGTAGCATCCAAGAGACCCAGTACTTC. The chain employs TRBV4-1 and TRBJ2-5; D gene ambiguous. The CDR3 spans 15 residues. Per the germline V gene, CDR1 is MGHRA and CDR2 is YSYEKL. Trimming cost V 3 bases and J 1 base, with 12 bases left between them.